A single T cell receptor beta chain is shown here with its context. As yet, its antigen is unknown. This record belongs to a study of Ad26.COV2.S vaccination and SARS-CoV-2 variants. General study points: Vaccine recipients surpassed placebo recipients in spike-specific TCR breadth. TCR breadth and depth analyses may have underestimated total T cell responses. Vaccinated and placebo-treated recipients had similar non-spike TCR breadth. Following vaccination, spike-specific CD8+ and CD4+ T cell responses reportedly exhibited substantial breadth.

TCRdb's table, derived via immunoSEQ multiplex PCR, lists solely in-frame clones and lacks some. The sample holds about 350,000 clones, about 90% seen once. This sample comprised peripheral blood, obtained after recovery from COVID-19. The receptor was isolated from a human donor who had recovered from COVID-19.

In DNA, the CDR3 is TGTGCCAGCAGTTACGAACACACGGATGGCTACACCTTC. Translated: CASSYEHTDGYTF. This sequence joins TRBV6-5 and TRBJ1-2; D gene ambiguous. This CDR3 region has 13 residues. Germline V gene data show CDR1 as MNHEY and CDR2 as SVGAGI. Deletions cut 2 bases from V and 6 bases from J, with 10 bases between.